Sequencing of this T cell receptor beta chain was carried out in a study of T cell repertoires in cytomegalovirus infection. Germline assignment: CDR1 MNHEY and CDR2 SVGAGI. The CDR3 is 15 residues long. V was cut by 0 bases and J by 1 base, with 9 bases left in between. As regards this clonotype: Its matching antigen is unknown.

The study, taken as a whole, reports: The study found HLA-C-restricted CMV-specific TCR beta clonotypes dominating the ex vivo response.

TCRdb analysed the reads with MiXCR anew, one entry per CDR3 protein. The table lists roughly 160,000 distinct CDR3 sequences, about 20% of them singletons, with more than 25% in the top ten. The TCR originated in a human donor in good health (CMV status not recorded). Some clones in this sample may be carry-over from other donors' samples. The genes are TRBV6-5 and TRBJ1-1, with D hard to call. Sequences were derived from CD8+ T cells from cultured PBMCs, sampled from culture after CMV antigen stimulation. CDR3 in DNA: TGTGCCAGCAGTTACTCCACTGCCGCGAACACTGAAGCTTTCTTT. Protein: CASSYSTAANTEAFF.